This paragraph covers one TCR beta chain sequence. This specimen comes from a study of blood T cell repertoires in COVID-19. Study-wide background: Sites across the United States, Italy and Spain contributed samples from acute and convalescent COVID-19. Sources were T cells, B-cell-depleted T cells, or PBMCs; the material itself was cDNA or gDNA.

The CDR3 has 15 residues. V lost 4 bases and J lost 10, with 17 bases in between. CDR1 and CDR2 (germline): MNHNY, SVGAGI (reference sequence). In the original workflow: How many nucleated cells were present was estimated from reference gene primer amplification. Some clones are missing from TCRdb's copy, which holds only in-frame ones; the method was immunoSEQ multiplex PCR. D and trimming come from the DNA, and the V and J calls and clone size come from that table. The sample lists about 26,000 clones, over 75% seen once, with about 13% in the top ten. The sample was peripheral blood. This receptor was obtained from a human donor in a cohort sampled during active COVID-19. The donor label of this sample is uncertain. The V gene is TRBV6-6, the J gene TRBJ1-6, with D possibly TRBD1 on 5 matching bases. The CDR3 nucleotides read TGTGCCAGCAGTTCCCCCGACAGCCGTGGGTCACCCCTCCACTTT. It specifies CASSSPDSRGSPLHF.